What follows are 12 T cell receptor beta chains derived from one specimen sequenced in a study of blood T cells in healthy people across ages. A second PCR, run for about 6 to 11 cycles, used a sample-barcoded 5' primer plus a J-beta primer mix. TCRdb called the 5' RACE reads again in MiXCR, with one record for every CDR3 protein. The data show about 720,000 distinct CDR3 sequences, about 24% seen once. Sequencing was performed on blood. The receptor set was obtained from a man between 70 and 80 years old in good health.

This clonotype is a singleton in its sample. A junction boundary mismatches the germline segment, possibly from a read error. The rearrangement joins TRBV11-3 to TRBJ2-5; D tentatively reads TRBD1 or TRBD2 (6 bases each). Germline CDR1 and CDR2: SGHNT and YENEEA. The CDR3 spans 15 residues. DNA of the CDR3: TGTGCCAGTAGCTCGAGCCCGGGGGCTTGGGAGACCCAGTACTTC. Its translation: CASSSSPGAWETQYF.

The rearrangement links TRBV15 to TRBJ2-7; D unresolved. Deletions cut 0 bases from V and 4 bases from J, with 13 bases between. The V gene's germline CDR1 is LNHNV and CDR2 YYDKDF (reference sequence). The CDR3 extends over 15 amino acids. The CDR3 bases are TGTGCCACCAGCAGAGACTATCCGCGGCCTTACGAGCAGTACGTC. The encoded protein is CATSRDYPRPYEQYV.

This clonotype was seen ten or more times. The chain couples TRBV12-3 or TRBV12-4 to TRBJ2-3; D is possibly TRBD2 (5 bases). The CDR3 is 16 residues long. Trimming shortened V by 6 bases and J by 3 bases, and 19 bases separated the two germline ends. DNA of the CDR3: TGTGCCAGCAGCCCTCAACTAGGGATGGGGACAGATACGCAGTATTTT. Translated: CASSPQLGMGTDTQYF.

This clonotype was seen only a few times. Here the CDR3 reads CASSLGGYATEAFF. The DNA of the CDR3 is TGCGCCAGCAGCTTAGGAGGGTATGCGACTGAAGCTTTCTTT. The rearrangement uses TRBV5-1 and TRBJ1-1; D is unresolved. The germline V gene has CDR1 SGHRS and CDR2 YFSETQ. Trimming shortened V by 2 bases and J by 5 bases, and 13 bases separated the two germline ends. The CDR3 loop spans 14 amino acids. The full variable domain, with the rest looked up from reference TRBV5-1 and TRBJ1-1, is KAGVTQTPRYLIKTRGQQVTLSCSPISGHRSVSWYQQTPGQGLQFLFEYFSETQRNKGNFPGRFSGRQFSNSRSEMNVSTLELGDSALYLCASSLGGYATEAFFGQGTRLTVV.

This clonotype appeared a few times. The rearrangement joins TRBV5-1 to TRBJ2-3; a possible D gene is TRBD1 (5 bases). Germline assignment: CDR1 SGHRS and CDR2 YFSETQ. CDR3 length equals 16 residues. V dropped 1 base and J dropped 0 bases, with 12 bases sitting between them. CDR3 nucleotide sequence: TGCGCCAGCAGCTTGAGGGCGGACACTAGCACAGATACGCAGTATTTT. As protein: CASSLRADTSTDTQYF.

The chain couples TRBV4-2 to TRBJ2-5; 11 nucleotides line up with TRBD2. V shed 1 base and J 0 bases; nucleotides not matched to a gene: 1. Germline CDR1 and CDR2: LGHNA and YNFKEQ. This CDR3 has 16 residues. CDR3 DNA sequence: TGTGCCAGCAGCCAAGGACTAGCGGGACACCAAGAGACCCAGTACTTC. It encodes CASSQGLAGHQETQYF.

This clonotype was counted many times. The rearrangement links TRBV3-1 to TRBJ2-1, with 10 bases matching TRBD2. Per the germline V gene, CDR1 is LGHDT and CDR2 is YNNKEL (reference sequence). This CDR3 comprises 13 residues. Trimming removed 6 bases from V and 4 bases from J; junction bases left unmatched: 0. This CDR3 is CASRTSGYNEQFF. The CDR3 DNA reads TGTGCCAGCAGGACTAGCGGGTACAATGAGCAGTTCTTC.

This clonotype has only a few counts. The chain is built from TRBV24-1 and TRBJ1-1; no clear D gene. The germline gives CDR1 KGHDR, CDR2 SFDVKD. This CDR3 spans 13 amino acids. V was trimmed by 4 bases and J by 5 bases, leaving 10 bases between them. CDR3 loop: CATSDSLGTEAFF. The CDR3 DNA follows: TGTGCCACCAGTGACTCTCTGGGGACTGAAGCTTTCTTT.

This clonotype has only a few counts. This rearrangement joins TRBV25-1 to TRBJ2-5; D might be TRBD1 (6 bases). TRBJ2-7 matches the DNA end more closely, so the J call is doubtful. CDR1 is MGHDK and CDR2 is SYGVNS in the germline V gene. CDR3 length: 13 amino acids. CDR3 bases: TGTGCCAGCAGTCCCGGGACATTCTACGAGCAGTACTTC. This gives the protein CASSPGTFYEQYF.

V gene TRBV5-1 combines with J gene TRBJ2-1; the match to TRBD1 covers 7 bases. V shed 4 bases and J 4 bases; nucleotides not matched to a gene: 5. CDR1 and CDR2 (germline): SGHRS, YFSETQ. This CDR3 region has 14 residues. The CDR3 DNA is TGCGCCAGCAGCCCGGGACAGTATTACAATGAGCAGTTCTTC. Amino acid sequence: CASSPGQYYNEQFF. Supplemented by reference TRBV5-1 and TRBJ2-1, the full variable domain reads KAGVTQTPRYLIKTRGQQVTLSCSPISGHRSVSWYQQTPGQGLQFLFEYFSETQRNKGNFPGRFSGRQFSNSRSEMNVSTLELGDSALYLCASSPGQYYNEQFFGPGTRLTVL.

This clonotype was seen only a few times. The J gene is TRBJ2-7, the V gene TRBV28, with 7 bases fitting TRBD1. Trimming at V came to 5 bases and at J to 1 base, leaving 5 bases not matched to a gene. This CDR3 comprises 14 residues. The germline gives CDR1 MDHEN, CDR2 SYDVKM. CDR3 DNA sequence: TGTGCCAGCAGTCCCCCGGGACAGTCCTACGAGCAGTACTTC. Translation gives CASSPPGQSYEQYF.

The V call is TRBV29-1, the J call TRBJ2-1; D not certain. Trimming cost V 4 bases and J 4 bases, with 5 bases left between them. The CDR3 covers 11 residues. CDR1 and CDR2 (germline): SQVTM, ANQGSEA. CDR3 coding DNA: TGCAGCGTTGGCGTTTACAATGAGCAGTTCTTC. Its translation is CSVGVYNEQFF.